These 26 T cell receptor beta chains came from one sample sequenced in a study of blood T cell repertoires in COVID-19. Clones were read by immunoSEQ multiplex PCR, and TCRdb kept only the in-frame ones, dropping some. Of 100,000 to 150,000 clones detected, approximately 90% appear once; the ten largest clones hold approximately 2%. Input material: peripheral blood. All receptors derive from a man between 65 and 85 years old with active COVID-19.

This chain uses TRBV2 with TRBJ2-2; possible D gene TRBD2, 6 bases. The V gene lost 6 bases and the J gene lost 1 base, with 12 bases spanning the gap. This CDR3 spans 15 amino acids. Germline V gene sequence: CDR1 SNHLY, CDR2 FYNNEI. This CDR3 is CASRPGTLNTGELFF. DNA of the CDR3: TGTGCCAGCAGACCCGGGACTTTGAACACCGGGGAGCTGTTTTTT.

This clone was observed a single time. This rearrangement joins TRBV7-9 to TRBJ2-7, with 8 bases that match TRBD2. The CDR3 extends over 16 amino acids. Germline V gives CDR1 SEHNR, CDR2 FQNEAQ (reference sequence). J lost 0 bases, V lost 6 bases, and 10 bases had no gene match. The CDR3 DNA follows: TGTGCCAGCAGGTGGCTGACAGCGGGAGACTCCTACGAGCAGTACTTC. Its protein product is CASRWLTAGDSYEQYF.

The gene calls are TRBV10-1 and TRBJ2-5; D may be TRBD1 (6 bases). The V and J ends lost 3 bases and 7 bases respectively, with 15 bases between them. The CDR3 sequence is 14 residues long. Germline V gives CDR1 WNHNN, CDR2 SYGVQD (reference sequence). The CDR3 DNA sequence: TGCGCCAGCAGTGAACAGGGTCCAGGAGGGACCCAGTACTTC. Translation gives CASSEQGPGGTQYF.

The rearrangement uses TRBV28 and TRBJ2-4; D may be TRBD1 (6 bases). CDR1 is MDHEN and CDR2 is SYDVKM in the germline V gene. The CDR3 is 19 amino acids. V was trimmed by 2 bases and J by 2 bases, leaving 22 bases between them. The CDR3 sequence is CASSLGGHRQRISKNIQYF. CDR3 DNA: TGTGCCAGCAGTTTAGGGGGACATAGGCAGCGGATCTCCAAAAACATTCAGTACTTC.

The genes are TRBV6-2 or TRBV6-3 and TRBJ2-7; 10 bases map to TRBD1. Trimming at V came to 2 bases and at J to 3 bases, leaving 4 bases not matched to a gene. Germline-derived CDR1 and CDR2 are MNHEY and SVGEGT. CDR3 size: 15 residues. The CDR3 DNA sequence: TGTGCCAGCAGTTACGACAGGGGGCGATTCTACGAGCAGTACTTC. It is translated as CASSYDRGRFYEQYF.

The chain couples TRBV11-2 to TRBJ1-1; 9 positions match TRBD1. J gave up 5 bases and V 5 bases, and 6 bases lay outside the gene matches. Germline V gives CDR1 SGHAT, CDR2 FQNNGV. CDR3 length equals 14 residues. This chain's CDR3 is CASSTTGQGTEAFF. The CDR3 DNA follows: TGTGCCAGCAGCACCACAGGACAGGGGACTGAAGCTTTCTTT.

The chain combines TRBV9 with TRBJ1-1, with 8 nucleotides matching TRBD1. The V gene's germline CDR1 is SGDLS and CDR2 YYNGEE. With 2 bases clipped from V and 0 bases from J, the junction kept 3 bases outside the gene matches. The CDR3 sequence is 15 residues long. As DNA, the CDR3 is TGTGCCAGCAGCGTGAGGGACAGGATGAACACTGAAGCTTTCTTT. Residues: CASSVRDRMNTEAFF.

The rearrangement joins TRBV18 to TRBJ2-7, with D possibly TRBD2 on 5 matching bases. CDR1 is KGHSH, CDR2 LQKENI, per germline. V lost 1 base and J lost 6, with 10 bases in between. The CDR3 totals 13 residues. This CDR3 is CASSPLDGGEQYF. The CDR3 DNA is TGTGCCAGCTCACCACTAGATGGAGGCGAGCAGTACTTC.

The rearrangement joins TRBV10-1 to TRBJ2-5; 7 nucleotides match TRBD2. The CDR3 runs 15 residues. CDR1 and CDR2 from the germline V gene are WNHNN and SYGVQD (reference sequence). Trimming at V came to 2 bases and at J to 1 base, leaving 4 bases not matched to a gene. For the CDR3, the DNA is TGCGCCAGCAGTGAGAGGGGAGGGCTCCAAGAGACCCAGTACTTC. This codes for CASSERGGLQETQYF.

Notes on this clone: A read error may produce the germline difference seen at one junction end. The V call is TRBV24-1, the J call TRBJ2-1; 13 positions agree with TRBD2. CDR3 length: 16 amino acids. Germline loops: CDR1 KGHDR, CDR2 SFDVKD. CDR3 coding DNA: TGTGCCACCAGTGACCCAGGGACTAGCGGGAACAAAGAGCAGTTCTTC. Translation: CATSDPGTSGNKEQFF.

The genes are TRBV28 and TRBJ2-5; 10 nucleotides match TRBD2. Germline-derived CDR1 and CDR2 are MDHEN and SYDVKM. CDR3 length: 17 residues. With 8 bases clipped from V and 3 bases from J, the junction kept 15 bases outside the gene matches. The CDR3 region is CASDRAGGKSQEETQYF. The CDR3, as DNA: TGTGCCAGCGACCGAGCGGGAGGGAAGTCCCAAGAAGAGACCCAGTACTTC.

This clone was seen a few times. The chain recombines TRBV30 with TRBJ1-6, with D unresolved. V was shortened by 0 bases and J by 0 bases, with 9 bases between the two germline ends. Germline-derived CDR1 and CDR2 are GTSNPN and SVGIG (reference sequence). The CDR3 runs to 16 residues. The CDR3 region has the DNA TGTGCCTGGAGTGTCACTTACGGCTCCTATAATTCACCCCTCCACTTT. It specifies CAWSVTYGSYNSPLHF. Full variable domain (missing parts from reference TRBV30 and TRBJ1-6): SQTIHQWPATLVQPVGSPLSLECTVEGTSNPNLYWYRQAAGRGLQLLFYSVGIGQISSEVPQNLSASRPQDRQFILSSKKLLLSDSGFYLCAWSVTYGSYNSPLHFGNGTRLTVT.

The CDR3 DNA reads TGTGCCAGCAGCCGGGACAACGCGAACACCGGGGAGCTGTTTTTT. Protein sequence: CASSRDNANTGELFF. The V and J genes are TRBV7-9 and TRBJ2-2, with D possibly TRBD1 on 6 matching bases. Trimming stripped 5 bases from V and 0 bases from J, with 10 bases between. CDR1 SEHNR and CDR2 FQNEAQ come from the germline V gene (reference sequence). This CDR3 is built from 15 residues.

The V and J genes are TRBV7-2 and TRBJ2-6, with TRBD1 as a possible D gene (6 bases). Trimming pared 5 bases from V and 2 bases from J, leaving 13 bases between. From germline, CDR1 is SGHTA and CDR2 FQGNSA. There are 16 residues in the CDR3. This CDR3 is CASSLKQGAGANVLTF. Written as DNA, the CDR3 is TGTGCCAGCAGCCTTAAACAGGGTGCTGGGGCCAACGTCCTGACTTTC. Drawing the rest from reference TRBV7-2 and TRBJ2-6, the complete variable domain is GAGVSQSPSNKVTEKGKDVELRCDPISGHTALYWYRQSLGQGLEFLIYFQGNSAPDKSGLPSDRFSAERTGGSVSTLTIQRTQQEDSAVYLCASSLKQGAGANVLTFGAGSRLTVL.

This clone was counted a single time. The chain recombines TRBV10-3 with TRBJ1-2; D gene unclear. The germline V gene encodes CDR1 ENHRY and CDR2 SYGVKD. This CDR3 has 16 residues. Trimming took off 0 bases at V and 8 bases at J, with 19 bases between the two ends. CDR3 protein: CAISESHLGRREGYTF. The CDR3 DNA follows: TGTGCCATCAGTGAGTCCCACCTGGGCAGGCGTGAAGGCTACACCTTC.

With regard to this clone: An end of the junction differs from the germline gene, which may be a read error. The CDR3 loop is CASSSPLASSSNEQFF. CDR3 bases: TGTGCCAGCAGCTCCCCTCTAGCCTCTTCCTCCAATGAGCAGTTCTTC. The chain uses TRBV9 and TRBJ2-1, with D possibly being TRBD2 (5 bases). The germline gives CDR1 SGDLS, CDR2 YYNGEE. This CDR3 spans 16 amino acids.

V is TRBV7-9 and J is TRBJ2-3; 9 bases map to TRBD2. The germline gives CDR1 SEHNR, CDR2 FQNEAQ (reference sequence). The CDR3 sequence is 15 residues long. Germline trimming cut 10 bases from V and 4 bases from J; bases unmatched to any gene: 12. CDR3 bases: TGTGCCATCCACATTAGCGGGAGTCCCGCAGATACGCAGTATTTT. As protein: CAIHISGSPADTQYF.

The chain has TRBV4-2 and TRBJ2-4, with TRBD2 identical over 7 bases. V was pared by 0 bases and J by 0 bases, with 8 bases of the junction left unmatched. Germline V CDR1 and CDR2: LGHNA, YNFKEQ. The length of the CDR3 is 18 residues. CDR3 loop: CASSQDVPAGLAKNIQYF. DNA for the CDR3: TGTGCCAGCAGCCAAGACGTCCCAGCGGGGCTAGCCAAAAACATTCAGTACTTC.

The chain has TRBV5-1 and TRBJ2-1; 9 bases match TRBD2. The J segment lost 7 bases and the V segment lost 2 bases, leaving 7 bases of the junction unmatched. This CDR3 is 15 amino acids long. Germline CDR1 is SGHRS and CDR2 is YFSETQ. CDR3 residues: CASSLVAGGPNEQFF. DNA for the CDR3: TGCGCCAGCAGCTTAGTGGCGGGAGGGCCTAATGAGCAGTTCTTC.

The chain couples TRBV5-1 to TRBJ2-7, with D uncertain. Germline CDR1 is SGHRS and CDR2 is YFSETQ. Trimming stripped 0 bases from V and 2 bases from J, with 9 bases between. The CDR3 totals 14 residues. Here the CDR3 reads CASSLDTLTYEQYF. DNA for the CDR3: TGCGCCAGCAGCTTGGACACCCTTACCTACGAGCAGTACTTC.

This clone was recorded once. The V and J genes are TRBV12-3 or TRBV12-4 and TRBJ1-1; no clear D. The V and J ends lost 3 bases and 5 bases respectively, with 7 bases between them. This CDR3 region has 12 residues. DNA for the CDR3: TGTGCCAGCAGTTTCGCTAGGACTGAAGCTTTCTTT. Its protein is CASSFARTEAFF.

This chain joins TRBV24-1 and TRBJ1-4; the match to TRBD1 covers 7 bases. The V and J ends lost 4 bases and 3 bases, in that order; junction bases with no gene match: 4. The CDR3 extends over 15 amino acids. CDR1 is KGHDR and CDR2 is SFDVKD in the germline V gene. As DNA, the CDR3 is TGTGCCACCAGTGACTTGGGGACAGCTAATGAAAAACTGTTTTTT. Protein product: CATSDLGTANEKLFF.

The rearrangement links TRBV10-1 to TRBJ1-1, with D possibly TRBD1 on 5 matching bases. V lost 5 bases and J 5 bases, leaving 6 bases between the germline ends. Germline V gene lookup returns CDR1 WNHNN and CDR2 SYGVQD (reference sequence). The CDR3 sequence is 11 residues long. The CDR3 is CASSRGTEAFF. CDR3 nucleotide sequence: TGCGCCAGCAGTCGGGGGACTGAAGCTTTCTTT.

The chain recombines TRBV2 with TRBJ1-1; D gene unclear. Germline V gene data show CDR1 as SNHLY and CDR2 as FYNNEI. The CDR3 is 13 amino acids. V was trimmed by 4 bases and J by 4 bases, leaving 10 bases between them. CDR3 loop: CASSADSGTEAFF. The DNA for the CDR3 is TGTGCCAGCAGTGCAGACTCGGGCACTGAAGCTTTCTTT.

On this clone: Other nucleotide sequences from this sample produce the same CDR3. The chain recombines TRBV28 with TRBJ2-3; 10 bases map to TRBD2. The CDR3 is 16 residues long. The V gene's germline CDR1 is MDHEN and CDR2 SYDVKM. Losses at the gene ends were 2 bases for V and 3 bases for J; bases not matched to a gene: 5. Here the CDR3 DNA reads TGTGCCAGCAGTTTACCTCGAGCGGGAGGGACAGATACGCAGTATTTT. It translates to CASSLPRAGGTDTQYF.

The gene calls are TRBV14 and TRBJ2-6; TRBD1 aligns across 8 bases. This CDR3 has 18 residues. V was clipped by 1 base and J by 0 bases; unmatched bases: 5. Per germline, CDR1 SGHDN and CDR2 FVKESK. CDR3 DNA: TGTGCCAGCAGCCAAGGGGGACAGGTATCCTCTGGGGCCAACGTCCTGACTTTC. Encoded protein: CASSQGGQVSSGANVLTF.